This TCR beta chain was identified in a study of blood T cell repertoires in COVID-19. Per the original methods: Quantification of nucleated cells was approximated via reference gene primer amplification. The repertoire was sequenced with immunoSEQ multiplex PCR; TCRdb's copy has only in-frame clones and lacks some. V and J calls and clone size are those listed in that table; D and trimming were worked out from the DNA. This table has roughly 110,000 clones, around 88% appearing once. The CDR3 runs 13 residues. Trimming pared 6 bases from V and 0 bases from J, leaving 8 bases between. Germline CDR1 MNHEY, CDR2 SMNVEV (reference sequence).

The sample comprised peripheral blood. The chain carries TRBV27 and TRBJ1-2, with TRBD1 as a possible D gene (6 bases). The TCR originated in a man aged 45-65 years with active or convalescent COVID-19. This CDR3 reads CASRGQPNYGYTF. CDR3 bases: TGTGCCAGCAGAGGACAGCCTAACTATGGCTACACCTTC.